The TCR beta chain described here comes from a study of cytomegalovirus exposure and HLA in healthy donors. The PCR had 60 Vbeta and 13 Jbeta primers. Profiling relied on immunoSEQ multiplex PCR, and the TCRdb table lists in-frame clones only, not all of them. The data contain 55,000 to 75,000 clones, about 75% of them singletons. The sample taken for sequencing was PBMCs. This receptor was identified in a woman in her thirties in good health and CMV-seropositive.

CDR3 sequence: CASSLWGQGATEAFF. The DNA of the CDR3 is TGTGCCAGCAGTTTATGGGGACAGGGAGCAACTGAAGCTTTCTTT. The genes are TRBV28 and TRBJ1-1, with 9 bases lining up with TRBD1. With 0 bases clipped from V and 5 bases from J, the junction kept 4 bases outside the gene matches. The CDR3 length is 15 residues. In germline, CDR1 is MDHEN, CDR2 SYDVKM.